The entry that follows covers one TCR beta chain sequence. This entry comes from a study of OX40 agonist ivuxolimab in advanced cancers. Study-level information: Patients achieving partial responses numbered three: one hepatocellular carcinoma case and two cutaneous melanoma cases.

TCRdb keeps only in-frame clones here, not all; method: immunoSEQ multiplex PCR. Found here are 85,000 to 95,000 clones, 80% to 90% of them singletons; the top ten hold 0.33%. The V and J ends lost 5 bases and 8 bases respectively, with 18 bases between them. The CDR3 consists of 14 residues. Germline V gives CDR1 SNHLY, CDR2 FYNNEI. The TCR sequence derives from an adult with an advanced solid tumor such as melanoma, head and neck, liver or kidney cancer. Sequences were derived from CD4+ or CD8+ T cells sorted from blood, sampled in a trial of the OX40 agonist ivuxolimab. The genes are TRBV2 and TRBJ1-2; D remains ambiguous. The CDR3 loop is CASSLARLEGGYTF. Here the CDR3 DNA reads TGTGCCAGCAGTCTGGCCAGACTTGAGGGAGGCTACACCTTC.